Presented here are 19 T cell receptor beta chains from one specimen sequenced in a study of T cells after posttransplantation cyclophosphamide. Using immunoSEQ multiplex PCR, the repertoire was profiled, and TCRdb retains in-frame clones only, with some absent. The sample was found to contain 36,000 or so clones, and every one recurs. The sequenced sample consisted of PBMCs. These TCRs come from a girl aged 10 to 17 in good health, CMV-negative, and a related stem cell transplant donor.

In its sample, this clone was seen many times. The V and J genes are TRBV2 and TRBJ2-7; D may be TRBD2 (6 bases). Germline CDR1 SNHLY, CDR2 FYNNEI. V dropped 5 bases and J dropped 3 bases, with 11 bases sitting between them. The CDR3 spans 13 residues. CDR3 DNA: TGTGCCAGCAGTACCGGGAGCTTCTACGAGCAGTACTTC. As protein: CASSTGSFYEQYF.

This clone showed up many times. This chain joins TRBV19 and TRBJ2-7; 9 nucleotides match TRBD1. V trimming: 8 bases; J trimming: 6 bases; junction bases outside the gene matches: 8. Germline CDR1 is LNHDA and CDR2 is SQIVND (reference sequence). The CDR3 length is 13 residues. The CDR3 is CASSPGTGLEQYF. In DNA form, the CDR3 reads TGTGCCAGTTCTCCCGGGACAGGGCTCGAGCAGTACTTC. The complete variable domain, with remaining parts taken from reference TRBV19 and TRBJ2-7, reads DGGITQSPKYLFRKEGQNVTLSCEQNLNHDAMYWYRQDPGQGLRLIYYSQIVNDFQKGDIAEGYSVSREKKESFPLTVTSAQKNPTAFYLCASSPGTGLEQYFGPGTRLTVT.

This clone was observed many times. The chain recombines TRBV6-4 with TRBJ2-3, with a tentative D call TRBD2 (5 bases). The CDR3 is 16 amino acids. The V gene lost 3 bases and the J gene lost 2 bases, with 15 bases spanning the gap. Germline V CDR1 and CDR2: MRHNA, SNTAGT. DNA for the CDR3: TGTGCCAGCAGTGAGACGTTGGCGGGCGACACAGATACGCAGTATTTT. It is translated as CASSETLAGDTDTQYF.

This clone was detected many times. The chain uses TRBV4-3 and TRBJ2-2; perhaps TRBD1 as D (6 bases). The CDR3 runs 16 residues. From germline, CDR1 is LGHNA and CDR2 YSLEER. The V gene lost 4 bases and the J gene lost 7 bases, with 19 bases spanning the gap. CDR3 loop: CASSPQAPGEIGELFF. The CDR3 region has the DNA TGCGCCAGCAGCCCCCAAGCTCCAGGGGAAATCGGGGAGCTGTTTTTT.

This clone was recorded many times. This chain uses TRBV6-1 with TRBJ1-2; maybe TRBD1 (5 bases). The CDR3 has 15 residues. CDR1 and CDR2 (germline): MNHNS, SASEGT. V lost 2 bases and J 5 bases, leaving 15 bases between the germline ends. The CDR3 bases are TGTGCCAGCAGTGAACGGGGGAGGAACGCATATGGCTACACCTTC. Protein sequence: CASSERGRNAYGYTF.

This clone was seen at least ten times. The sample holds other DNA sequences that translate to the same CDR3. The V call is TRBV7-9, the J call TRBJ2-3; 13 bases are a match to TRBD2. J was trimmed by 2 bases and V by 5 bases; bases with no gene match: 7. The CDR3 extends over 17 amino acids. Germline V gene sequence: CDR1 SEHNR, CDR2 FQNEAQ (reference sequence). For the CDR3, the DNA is TGTGCCAGCAGCCCAGGACTAGCGGGGGTTTTCACAGATACGCAGTATTTT. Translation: CASSPGLAGVFTDTQYF.

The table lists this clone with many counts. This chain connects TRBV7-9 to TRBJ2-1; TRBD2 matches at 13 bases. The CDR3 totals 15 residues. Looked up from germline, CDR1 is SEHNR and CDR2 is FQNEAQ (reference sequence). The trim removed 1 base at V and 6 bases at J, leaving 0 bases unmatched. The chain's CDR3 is CASSLGTSGSNEQFF. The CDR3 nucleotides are TGTGCCAGCAGCTTAGGGACTAGCGGGAGCAATGAGCAGTTCTTC.

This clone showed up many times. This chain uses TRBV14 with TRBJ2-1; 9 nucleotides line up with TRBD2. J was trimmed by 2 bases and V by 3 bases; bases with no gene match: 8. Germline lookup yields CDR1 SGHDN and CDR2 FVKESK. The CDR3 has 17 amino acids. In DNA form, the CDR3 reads TGTGCCAGCAGCCATTGGCTAGCGGGGATGCCCTACAATGAGCAGTTCTTC. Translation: CASSHWLAGMPYNEQFF.

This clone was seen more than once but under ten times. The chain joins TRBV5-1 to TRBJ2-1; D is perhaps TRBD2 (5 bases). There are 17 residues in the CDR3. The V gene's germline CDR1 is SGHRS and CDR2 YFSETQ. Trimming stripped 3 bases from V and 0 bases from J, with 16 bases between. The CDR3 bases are TGCGCCAGCAGCTCGGTCCGGACTTCGAGCTCCTACAATGAGCAGTTCTTC. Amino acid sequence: CASSSVRTSSSYNEQFF. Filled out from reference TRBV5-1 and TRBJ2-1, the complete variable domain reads KAGVTQTPRYLIKTRGQQVTLSCSPISGHRSVSWYQQTPGQGLQFLFEYFSETQRNKGNFPGRFSGRQFSNSRSEMNVSTLELGDSALYLCASSSVRTSSSYNEQFFGPGTRLTVL.

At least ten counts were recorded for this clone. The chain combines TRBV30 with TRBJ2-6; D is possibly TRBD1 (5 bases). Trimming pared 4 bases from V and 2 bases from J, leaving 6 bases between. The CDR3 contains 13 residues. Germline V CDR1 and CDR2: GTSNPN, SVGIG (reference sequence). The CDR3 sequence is CAWKGAGANVLTF. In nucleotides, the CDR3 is TGTGCCTGGAAAGGGGCTGGGGCCAACGTCCTGACTTTC.

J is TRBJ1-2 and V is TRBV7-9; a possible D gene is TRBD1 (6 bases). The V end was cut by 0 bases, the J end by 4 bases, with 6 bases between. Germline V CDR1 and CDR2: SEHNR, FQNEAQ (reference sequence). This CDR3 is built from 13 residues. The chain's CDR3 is CASSLAGGYGYTF. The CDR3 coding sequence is TGTGCCAGCAGCTTAGCAGGGGGCTATGGCTACACCTTC.

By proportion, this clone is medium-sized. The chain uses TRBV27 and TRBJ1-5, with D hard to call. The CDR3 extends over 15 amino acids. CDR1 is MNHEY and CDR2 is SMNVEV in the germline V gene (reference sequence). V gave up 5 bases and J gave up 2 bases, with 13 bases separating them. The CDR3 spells CASSRKPYGNQPQHF. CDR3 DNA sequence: TGTGCCAGCAGTCGAAAACCCTACGGCAATCAGCCCCAGCATTTT.

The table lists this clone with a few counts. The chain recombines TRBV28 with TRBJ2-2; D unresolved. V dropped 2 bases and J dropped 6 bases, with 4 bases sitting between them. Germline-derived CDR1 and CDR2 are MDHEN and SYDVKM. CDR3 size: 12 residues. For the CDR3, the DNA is TGTGCCAGCAGTTTAGCGTCCGGGGAGCTGTTTTTT. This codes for CASSLASGELFF.

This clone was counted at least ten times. Here the CDR3 DNA reads TGTGCCAGCAGCTCAGCGGGGCAGTGGAATCAGCCCCAGCATTTT. This codes for CASSSAGQWNQPQHF. The rearrangement joins TRBV7-2 to TRBJ1-5, with D maybe TRBD1 (5 bases). Trimming removed 4 bases at V and 4 bases at J, with 14 bases between. CDR1 is SGHTA and CDR2 is FQGNSA in the germline V gene. This CDR3 is 15 amino acids long. Together with reference TRBV7-2 and TRBJ1-5, the CDR3 gives the full variable domain: GAGVSQSPSNKVTEKGKDVELRCDPISGHTALYWYRQSLGQGLEFLIYFQGNSAPDKSGLPSDRFSAERTGGSVSTLTIQRTQQEDSAVYLCASSSAGQWNQPQHFGDGTRLSIL.

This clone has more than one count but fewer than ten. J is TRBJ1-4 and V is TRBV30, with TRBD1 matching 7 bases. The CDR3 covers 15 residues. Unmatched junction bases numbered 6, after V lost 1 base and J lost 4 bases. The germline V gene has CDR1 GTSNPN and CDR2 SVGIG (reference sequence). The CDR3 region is CAWSGYRGVNEKLFF. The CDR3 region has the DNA TGTGCCTGGAGTGGATACAGGGGTGTTAATGAAAAACTGTTTTTT.

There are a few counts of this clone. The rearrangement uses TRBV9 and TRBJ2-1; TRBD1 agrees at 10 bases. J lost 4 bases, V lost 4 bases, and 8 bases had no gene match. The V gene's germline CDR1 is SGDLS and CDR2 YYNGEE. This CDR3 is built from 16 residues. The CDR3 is CASSLRGDRGYNEQFF. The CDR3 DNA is TGTGCCAGCAGCCTTCGGGGGGACAGGGGATACAATGAGCAGTTCTTC.

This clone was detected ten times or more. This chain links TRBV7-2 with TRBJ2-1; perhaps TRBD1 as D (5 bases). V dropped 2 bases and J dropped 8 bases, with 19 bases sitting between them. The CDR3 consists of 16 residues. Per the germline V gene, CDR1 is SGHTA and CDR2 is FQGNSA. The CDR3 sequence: CASSLLGPGNPDEQFF. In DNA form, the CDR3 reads TGTGCCAGCAGCTTATTAGGACCAGGGAATCCCGATGAGCAGTTCTTC.

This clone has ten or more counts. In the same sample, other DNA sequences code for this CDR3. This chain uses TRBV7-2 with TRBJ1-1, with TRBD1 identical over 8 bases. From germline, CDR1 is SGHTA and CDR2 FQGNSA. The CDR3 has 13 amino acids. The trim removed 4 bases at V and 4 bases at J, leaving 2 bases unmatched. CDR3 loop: CASSSDRATEAFF. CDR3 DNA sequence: TGTGCCAGCAGCTCGGACAGGGCCACTGAAGCTTTCTTT.

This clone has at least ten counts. The CDR3 reads CASSLFPPGTGDGNTIYF. The CDR3 coding sequence is TGTGCCAGCAGTTTATTTCCGCCCGGGACAGGGGATGGAAACACCATATATTTT. This chain connects TRBV27 to TRBJ1-3; TRBD1 aligns across 10 bases. Germline-derived CDR1 and CDR2 are MNHEY and SMNVEV (reference sequence). CDR3 length: 18 amino acids. Trimming at V came to 1 base and at J to 3 bases, leaving 9 bases not matched to a gene.